This T cell receptor (beta chain) emerged from a study of T cell changes during pregnancy in multiple sclerosis. TCRdb keeps only in-frame clones here, not all; method: immunoSEQ multiplex PCR. Of fewer than 55,000 clones in the sample, more than 85% were seen once. The sequence derives from a female donor with multiple sclerosis, enrolled in a pregnancy study. This specimen was peripheral blood, taken after pregnancy.

Here the CDR3 DNA reads TGTGCCAGCAGCTTAGGGCGGGACAGGAACTATAATTCACCCCTCCACTTT. Its protein is CASSLGRDRNYNSPLHF. The V call is TRBV7-2, the J call TRBJ1-6; 8 positions agree with TRBD1. CDR1 SGHTA and CDR2 FQGNSA come from the germline V gene. The J segment lost 3 bases and the V segment lost 1 base, leaving 5 bases of the junction unmatched. The CDR3 is made up of 17 amino acids.